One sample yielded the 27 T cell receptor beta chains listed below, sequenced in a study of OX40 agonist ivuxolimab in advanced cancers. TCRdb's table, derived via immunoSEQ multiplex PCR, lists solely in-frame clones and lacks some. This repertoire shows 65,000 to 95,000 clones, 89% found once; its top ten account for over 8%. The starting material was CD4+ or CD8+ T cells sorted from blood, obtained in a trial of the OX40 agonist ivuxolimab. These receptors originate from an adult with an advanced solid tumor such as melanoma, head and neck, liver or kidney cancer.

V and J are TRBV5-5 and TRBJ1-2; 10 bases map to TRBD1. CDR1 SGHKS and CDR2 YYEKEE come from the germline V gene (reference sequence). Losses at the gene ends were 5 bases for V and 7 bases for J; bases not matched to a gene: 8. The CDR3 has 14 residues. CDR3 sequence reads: CASRFDRDRGGYTF. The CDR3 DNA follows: TGTGCCAGCAGATTTGACAGGGACAGGGGTGGCTACACCTTC.

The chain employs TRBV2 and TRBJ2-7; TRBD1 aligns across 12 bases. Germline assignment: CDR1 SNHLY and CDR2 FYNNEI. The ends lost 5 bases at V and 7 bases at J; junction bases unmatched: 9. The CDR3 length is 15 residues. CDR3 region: CASSFTGTGGEEQYF. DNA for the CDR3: TGTGCCAGCAGTTTTACCGGGACAGGGGGCGAGGAGCAGTACTTC.

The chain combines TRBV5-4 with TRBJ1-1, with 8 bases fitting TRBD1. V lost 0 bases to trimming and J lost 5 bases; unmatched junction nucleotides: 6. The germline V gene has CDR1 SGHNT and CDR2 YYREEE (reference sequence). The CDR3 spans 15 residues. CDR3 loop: CASSLEAGGWTEAFF. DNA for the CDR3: TGTGCCAGCAGCTTGGAGGCAGGGGGCTGGACTGAAGCTTTCTTT.

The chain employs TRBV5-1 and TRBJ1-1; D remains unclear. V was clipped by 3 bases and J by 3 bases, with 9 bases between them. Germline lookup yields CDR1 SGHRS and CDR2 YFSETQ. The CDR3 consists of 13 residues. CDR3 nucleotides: TGCGCCAGCAGCTGGACCCGGGACACTGAAGCTTTCTTT. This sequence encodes CASSWTRDTEAFF. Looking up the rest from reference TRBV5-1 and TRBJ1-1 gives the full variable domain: KAGVTQTPRYLIKTRGQQVTLSCSPISGHRSVSWYQQTPGQGLQFLFEYFSETQRNKGNFPGRFSGRQFSNSRSEMNVSTLELGDSALYLCASSWTRDTEAFFGQGTRLTVV.

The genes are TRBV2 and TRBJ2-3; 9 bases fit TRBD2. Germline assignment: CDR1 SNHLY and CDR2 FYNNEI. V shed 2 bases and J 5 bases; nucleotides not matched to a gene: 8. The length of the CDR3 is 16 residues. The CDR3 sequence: CASSEPRGLAIDTQYF. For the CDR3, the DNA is TGTGCCAGCAGTGAACCTCGCGGACTAGCGATAGATACGCAGTATTTT.

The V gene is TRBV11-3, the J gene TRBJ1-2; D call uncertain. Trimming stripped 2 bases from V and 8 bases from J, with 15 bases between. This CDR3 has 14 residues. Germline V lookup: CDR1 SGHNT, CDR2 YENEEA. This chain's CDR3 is CASSLSVGALGYTF. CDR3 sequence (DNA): TGTGCCAGCAGCTTATCCGTCGGTGCTTTGGGCTACACCTTC.

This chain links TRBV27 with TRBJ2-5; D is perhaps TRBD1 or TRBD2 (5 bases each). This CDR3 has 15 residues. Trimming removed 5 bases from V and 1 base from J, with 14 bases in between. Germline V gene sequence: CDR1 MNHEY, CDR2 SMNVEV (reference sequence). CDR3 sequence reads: CASSISRDAQETQYF. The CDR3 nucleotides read TGTGCCAGCAGTATAAGCCGGGACGCCCAAGAGACCCAGTACTTC.

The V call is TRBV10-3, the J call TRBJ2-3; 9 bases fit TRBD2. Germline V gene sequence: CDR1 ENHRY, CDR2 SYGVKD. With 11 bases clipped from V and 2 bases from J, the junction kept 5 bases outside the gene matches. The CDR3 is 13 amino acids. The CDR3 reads CALSGGHTDTQYF. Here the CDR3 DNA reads TGTGCCCTTAGCGGGGGCCACACAGATACGCAGTATTTT.

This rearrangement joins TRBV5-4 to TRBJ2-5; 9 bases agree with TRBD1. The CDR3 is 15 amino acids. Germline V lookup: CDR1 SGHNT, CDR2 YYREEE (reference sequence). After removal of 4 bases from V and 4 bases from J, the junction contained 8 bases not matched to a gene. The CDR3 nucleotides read TGTGCCAGCAGCCTAGGGGACAGGGAGGTAGAGACCCAGTACTTC. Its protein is CASSLGDREVETQYF.

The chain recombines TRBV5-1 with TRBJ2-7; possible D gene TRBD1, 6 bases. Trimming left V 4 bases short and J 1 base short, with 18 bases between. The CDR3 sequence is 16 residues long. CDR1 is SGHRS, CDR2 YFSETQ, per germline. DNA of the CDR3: TGCGCCAGCAGCGGGGCGACAGGATCCGGATCCTACGAGCAGTACTTC. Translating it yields CASSGATGSGSYEQYF.

The CDR3 is CASSYYTGNNEQYF. The CDR3 DNA follows: TGCGCCAGCAGCTACTACACAGGGAACAACGAGCAGTACTTC. V is TRBV5-1 and J is TRBJ2-7, with D possibly matching TRBD1 (6 bases). Trimming shortened V by 3 bases and J by 5 bases, and 15 bases separated the two germline ends. Germline values: CDR1 SGHRS, CDR2 YFSETQ. The CDR3 runs 14 residues.

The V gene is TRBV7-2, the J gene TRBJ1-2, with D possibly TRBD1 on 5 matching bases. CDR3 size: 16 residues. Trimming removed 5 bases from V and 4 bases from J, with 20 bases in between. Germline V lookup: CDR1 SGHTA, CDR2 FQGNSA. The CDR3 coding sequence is TGTGCCAGCAGCCCCATCGGGACGGGCGGGAGCTATGGCTACACCTTC. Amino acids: CASSPIGTGGSYGYTF.

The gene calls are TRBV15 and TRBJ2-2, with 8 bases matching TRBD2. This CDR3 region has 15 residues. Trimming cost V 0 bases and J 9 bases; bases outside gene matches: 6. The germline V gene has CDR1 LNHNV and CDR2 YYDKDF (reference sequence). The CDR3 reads CATSRDRTSPRELFF. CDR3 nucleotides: TGTGCCACCAGCAGAGATCGGACTAGCCCGCGGGAGCTGTTTTTT.

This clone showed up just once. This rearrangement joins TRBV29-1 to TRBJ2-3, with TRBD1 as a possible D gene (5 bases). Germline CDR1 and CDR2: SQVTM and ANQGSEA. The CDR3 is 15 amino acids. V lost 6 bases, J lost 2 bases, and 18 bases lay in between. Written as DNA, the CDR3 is TGCAGCGTCGGAGACAGTCGGGCACCCACAGATACGCAGTATTTT. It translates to CSVGDSRAPTDTQYF.

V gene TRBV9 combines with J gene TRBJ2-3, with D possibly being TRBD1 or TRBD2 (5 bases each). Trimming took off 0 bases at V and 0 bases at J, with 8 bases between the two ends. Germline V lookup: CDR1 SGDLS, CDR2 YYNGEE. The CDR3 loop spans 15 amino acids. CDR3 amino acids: CASSVGWDSTDTQYF. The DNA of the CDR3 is TGTGCCAGCAGCGTAGGGTGGGACAGCACAGATACGCAGTATTTT.

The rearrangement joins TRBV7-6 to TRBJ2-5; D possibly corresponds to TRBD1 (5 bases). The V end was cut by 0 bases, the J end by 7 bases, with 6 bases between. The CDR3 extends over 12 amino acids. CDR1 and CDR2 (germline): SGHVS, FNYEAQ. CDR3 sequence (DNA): TGTGCCAGCAGCTTAGCAAGGGGGACCCAGTACTTC. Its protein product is CASSLARGTQYF.

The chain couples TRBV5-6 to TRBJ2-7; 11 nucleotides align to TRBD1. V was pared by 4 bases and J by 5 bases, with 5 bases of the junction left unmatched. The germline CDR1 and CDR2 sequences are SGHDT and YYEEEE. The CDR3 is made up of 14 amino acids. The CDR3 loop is CASSIRTGGNEQYF. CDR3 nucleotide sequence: TGTGCCAGCAGCATAAGGACAGGGGGCAACGAGCAGTACTTC. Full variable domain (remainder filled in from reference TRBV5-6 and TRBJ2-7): DAGVTQSPTHLIKTRGQQVTLRCSPKSGHDTVSWYQQALGQGPQFIFQYYEEEERQRGNFPDRFSGHQFPNYSSELNVNALLLGDSALYLCASSIRTGGNEQYFGPGTRLTVT.

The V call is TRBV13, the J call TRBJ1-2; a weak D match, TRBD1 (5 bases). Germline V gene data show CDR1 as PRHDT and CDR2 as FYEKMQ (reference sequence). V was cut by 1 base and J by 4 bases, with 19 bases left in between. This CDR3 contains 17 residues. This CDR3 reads CASSLEGTWGRSYGYTF. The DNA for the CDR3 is TGTGCCAGCAGCTTAGAGGGTACGTGGGGCCGGTCCTATGGCTACACCTTC.

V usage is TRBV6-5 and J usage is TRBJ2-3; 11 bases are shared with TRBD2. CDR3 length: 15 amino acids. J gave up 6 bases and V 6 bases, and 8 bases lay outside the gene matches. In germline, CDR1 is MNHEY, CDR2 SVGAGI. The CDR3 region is CASSSLAGAGDTQYF. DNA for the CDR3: TGTGCCAGCAGCTCACTAGCGGGAGCTGGTGATACGCAGTATTTT.

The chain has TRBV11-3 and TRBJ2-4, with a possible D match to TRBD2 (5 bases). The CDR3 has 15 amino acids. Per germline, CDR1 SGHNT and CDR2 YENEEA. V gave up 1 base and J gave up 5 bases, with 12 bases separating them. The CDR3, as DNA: TGTGCCAGCAGCTTAGGGTCCGGGAATGAAAACATTCAGTACTTC. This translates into CASSLGSGNENIQYF. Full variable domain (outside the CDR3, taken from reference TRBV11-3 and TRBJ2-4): EAGVVQSPRYKIIEKKQPVAFWCNPISGHNTLYWYLQNLGQGPELLIRYENEEAVDDSQLPKDRFSAERLKGVDSTLKIQPAELGDSAVYLCASSLGSGNENIQYFGAGTRLSVL.

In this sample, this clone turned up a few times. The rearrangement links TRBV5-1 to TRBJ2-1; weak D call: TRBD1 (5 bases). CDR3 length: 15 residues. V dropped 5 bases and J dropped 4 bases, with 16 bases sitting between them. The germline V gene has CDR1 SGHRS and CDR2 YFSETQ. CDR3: CASRPRSQGYNEQFF. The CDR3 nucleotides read TGCGCCAGCAGGCCCCGTTCCCAGGGTTACAATGAGCAGTTCTTC.

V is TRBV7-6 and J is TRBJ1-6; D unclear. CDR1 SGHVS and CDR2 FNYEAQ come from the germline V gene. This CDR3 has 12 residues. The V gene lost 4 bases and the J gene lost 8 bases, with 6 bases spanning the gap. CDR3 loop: CASSSFYSPLHF. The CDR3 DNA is TGTGCCAGCAGCTCTTTCTATTCACCCCTCCACTTT.

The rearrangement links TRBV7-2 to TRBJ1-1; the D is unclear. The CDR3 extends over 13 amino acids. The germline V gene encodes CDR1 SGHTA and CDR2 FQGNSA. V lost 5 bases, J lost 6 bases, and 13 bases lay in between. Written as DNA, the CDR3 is TGTGCCAGCAGCCCCGGTCTCACGGCTGAAGCTTTCTTT. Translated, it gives CASSPGLTAEAFF.

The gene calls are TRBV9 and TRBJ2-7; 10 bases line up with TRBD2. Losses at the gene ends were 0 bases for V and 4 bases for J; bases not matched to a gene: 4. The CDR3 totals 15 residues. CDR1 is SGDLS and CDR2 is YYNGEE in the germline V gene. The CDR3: CASSVGGSGRYEQYF. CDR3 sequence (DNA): TGTGCCAGCAGCGTAGGTGGTAGCGGGAGGTACGAGCAGTACTTC.

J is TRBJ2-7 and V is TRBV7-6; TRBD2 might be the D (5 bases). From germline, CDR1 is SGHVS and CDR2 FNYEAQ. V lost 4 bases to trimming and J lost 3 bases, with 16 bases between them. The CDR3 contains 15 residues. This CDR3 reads CASSSPRGGFYEQYF. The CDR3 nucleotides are TGTGCCAGCAGCTCCCCTCGGGGTGGGTTCTACGAGCAGTACTTC. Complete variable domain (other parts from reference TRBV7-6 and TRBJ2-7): GAGVSQSPRYKVTKRGQDVALRCDPISGHVSLYWYRQALGQGPEFLTYFNYEAQQDKSGLPNDRFSAERPEGSISTLTIQRTEQRDSAMYRCASSSPRGGFYEQYFGPGTRLTVT.

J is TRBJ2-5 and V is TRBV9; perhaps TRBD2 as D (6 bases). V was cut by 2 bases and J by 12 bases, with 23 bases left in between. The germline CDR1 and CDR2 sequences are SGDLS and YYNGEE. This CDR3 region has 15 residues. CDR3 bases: TGTGCCAGCAGCGTTGGTCCTCAGGAGGGGATCCCTAAGTACTTC. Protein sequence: CASSVGPQEGIPKYF. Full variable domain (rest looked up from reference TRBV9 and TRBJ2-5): DSGVTQTPKHLITATGQRVTLRCSPRSGDLSVYWYQQSLDQGLQFLIQYYNGEERAKGNILERFSAQQFPDLHSELNLSSLELGDSALYFCASSVGPQEGIPKYFGPGTRLLVL.

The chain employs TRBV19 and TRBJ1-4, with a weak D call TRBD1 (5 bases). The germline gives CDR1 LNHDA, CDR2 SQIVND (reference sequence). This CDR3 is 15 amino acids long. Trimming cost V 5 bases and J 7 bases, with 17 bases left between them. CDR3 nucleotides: TGTGCCAGTAGTCGAGGCCGGGACTGGGGTGAAAAACTGTTTTTT. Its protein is CASSRGRDWGEKLFF.